The 25 T cell receptor beta chains listed next were all sequenced from one sample in a study of blood T cell repertoires in COVID-19 (dated by TCRdb to about 2020). The protocol used for the library was the immunoSEQ multiplex PCR assay. TCRdb took over this immuneACCESS table, retaining in-frame rearrangements with V and J assigned. Such tables are incomplete; in checked studies, under half of the missing clones stem from an unresolved V gene, and the remainder is unexplained. In all, the sample holds 250,000 to 300,000 clones, and about 89% of those were seen once. The top ten constitute approximately 0.94% of the sample. Sequencing input: peripheral blood. The source of these receptors is a woman in her thirties or forties who had recovered from COVID-19.

V is TRBV7-3 and J is TRBJ2-3; 12 bases line up with TRBD2. The germline gives CDR1 SGHTA, CDR2 FQGTGA. The CDR3 runs 15 residues. Trimming removed 4 bases from V and 4 bases from J; junction bases left unmatched: 3. CDR3 loop: CASSSLAGGPDTQYF. The CDR3 DNA is TGTGCCAGCAGCTCCCTAGCGGGAGGGCCAGATACGCAGTATTTT.

This sequence joins TRBV12-5 and TRBJ1-3, with 10 bases matching TRBD1. The V gene's germline CDR1 is LGHNT and CDR2 FRNRAP. With V trimmed by 6 bases and J by 3 bases, 5 bases remained unmatched. The CDR3 loop spans 15 amino acids. CDR3 nucleotide sequence: TGTGCTAGTGGCGGGACAGGGGATAGTGGAAACACCATATATTTT. Translating it yields CASGGTGDSGNTIYF.

The rearrangement uses TRBV5-1 and TRBJ2-1; D might be TRBD2 (6 bases). The V gene's germline CDR1 is SGHRS and CDR2 YFSETQ. Between the trimmed V and J ends, which lost 0 bases and 0 bases, there was a span of 13 bases. This CDR3 is built from 17 residues. CDR3 nucleotides: TGCGCCAGCAGCTTGGAGCCTAGCGTTAGCTCCTACAATGAGCAGTTCTTC. The encoded protein is CASSLEPSVSSYNEQFF.

V gene TRBV24-1 combines with J gene TRBJ2-7; 9 positions agree with TRBD1. Germline values: CDR1 KGHDR, CDR2 SFDVKD. The CDR3 is 14 residues long. V gave up 6 bases and J gave up 5 bases; unmatched junction bases: 7. CDR3 nucleotide sequence: TGTGCCACCAGTAGAGGGACAGGGTCCGACGAGCAGTACTTC. Translation: CATSRGTGSDEQYF.

The chain joins TRBV2 to TRBJ1-2; 7 bases line up with TRBD1. The CDR3 spans 15 residues. CDR1 and CDR2 (germline): SNHLY, FYNNEI. The junction had 11 bases not matched to a gene; V was cut back by 3 bases and J by 7 bases. The CDR3 protein is CASSDGTGDMGGYTF. CDR3 bases: TGTGCCAGCAGTGACGGAACAGGGGACATGGGTGGCTACACCTTC.

The CDR3 DNA follows: TGTGCCAGCAGCTCCGAAGCGGGAGTGATCAACAATGAGCAGTTCTTC. It translates to CASSSEAGVINNEQFF. The chain links TRBV7-2 to TRBJ2-1, with 8 bases fitting TRBD2. Trimming cost V 4 bases and J 5 bases; bases outside gene matches: 10. Germline loops: CDR1 SGHTA, CDR2 FQGNSA. This CDR3 is built from 16 residues.

This clone has more than one count but fewer than ten. The chain is built from TRBV7-9 and TRBJ1-4, with a possible D match to TRBD1 (6 bases). This CDR3 comprises 15 residues. Trimming took 2 bases from V and 8 from J, leaving 15 bases between them. Germline V gene sequence: CDR1 SEHNR, CDR2 FQNEAQ (reference sequence). The CDR3 here is CASSLIQGEEEKLFF. The CDR3 DNA sequence: TGTGCCAGCAGCTTAATACAGGGCGAGGAGGAAAAACTGTTTTTT.

This chain joins TRBV27 and TRBJ2-2, with unresolved D. The germline V gene has CDR1 MNHEY and CDR2 SMNVEV (reference sequence). The CDR3 loop spans 15 amino acids. V lost 1 base and J 1 base, leaving 7 bases between the germline ends. The DNA of the CDR3 is TGTGCCAGCAGTTTATTAGGCGGGAACACCGGGGAGCTGTTTTTT. The encoded protein is CASSLLGGNTGELFF.

The rearrangement links TRBV28 to TRBJ2-3, with 11 bases aligning to TRBD1. V was clipped by 5 bases and J by 6 bases; unmatched bases: 10. CDR3 length equals 16 residues. Looked up from germline, CDR1 is MDHEN and CDR2 is SYDVKM. The CDR3 loop is CASSSPGQGGTDTQYF. CDR3 in DNA: TGTGCCAGCAGTAGTCCGGGACAGGGGGGAACGGATACGCAGTATTTT.

This chain links TRBV5-8 with TRBJ2-7; 12 nucleotides match TRBD2. Germline-derived CDR1 and CDR2 are SGHTS and YDEGEE. V trimming: 6 bases; J trimming: 3 bases; junction bases outside the gene matches: 7. This CDR3 is 15 amino acids long. The CDR3 DNA reads as TGTGCCAGCACCTTCGGACTAGCGGGAATCTACGAGCAGTACTTC. Translating it yields CASTFGLAGIYEQYF.

This chain's CDR3 is CASSRGEMNTEAFF. For the CDR3, the DNA is TGTGCCAGCAGCCGGGGGGAGATGAACACTGAAGCTTTCTTT. The chain employs TRBV3-1 (or the pseudogene TRBV3-2) and TRBJ1-1; a weak D match, TRBD1 (5 bases). This CDR3 has 14 residues. V lost 4 bases and J lost 0, with 9 bases in between. The germline gives CDR1 LGHDT, CDR2 YNNKEL (reference sequence).

Notes on this clone: Mismatch with germline at one junction end may stem from a read error. The chain has TRBV2 and TRBJ2-1; 11 positions agree with TRBD2. Germline values: CDR1 SNHLY, CDR2 FYNNEI. There are 15 residues in the CDR3. In DNA, the CDR3 is TGTGCCAGCAATGAACTAGCGGGAGTTCACAATGAGCAGTTCTTC. Translated, it gives CASNELAGVHNEQFF.

The V call is TRBV19, the J call TRBJ2-7; 14 bases fit TRBD2. V was clipped by 7 bases and J by 5 bases; unmatched bases: 4. This CDR3 is 14 amino acids long. In germline, CDR1 is LNHDA, CDR2 SQIVND (reference sequence). The CDR3 loop is CASTATSGRDEQYF. The CDR3 DNA is TGTGCCAGTACCGCGACTAGCGGGAGGGACGAGCAGTACTTC.

The chain is built from TRBV2 and TRBJ2-3, with 8 bases aligning to TRBD2. V lost 4 bases to trimming and J lost 6 bases; unmatched junction nucleotides: 9. In germline, CDR1 is SNHLY, CDR2 FYNNEI. The CDR3 extends over 15 amino acids. As DNA, the CDR3 is TGTGCCAGCAGTGGTCAGACTAGCGCACAGGATACGCAGTATTTT. The encoded protein is CASSGQTSAQDTQYF.

This clone was counted a few times. A far larger clone differs by one base, so this is likely a read error. The chain combines TRBV6-5 with TRBJ1-2; possible D gene TRBD1, 5 bases. The CDR3 extends over 11 amino acids. Germline values: CDR1 MNHEY, CDR2 SVGAGI. The ends were cut back, 6 bases at V and 5 bases at J, with 7 bases in the middle. The CDR3 DNA is TGTGCCAGCAGCCCAGGGTATGGCTACACCTTC. Translated: CASSPGYGYTF.

J is TRBJ2-3 and V is TRBV5-5, with no clear D. Trimming took off 1 base at V and 3 bases at J, with 12 bases between the two ends. CDR1 SGHKS and CDR2 YYEKEE come from the germline V gene (reference sequence). CDR3 length: 15 residues. CDR3 nucleotide sequence: TGTGCCAGCAGCTTGTACGCGAAAGTAACAGATACGCAGTATTTT. Its protein is CASSLYAKVTDTQYF.

This clone was picked up one time. The genes are TRBV28 and TRBJ1-3; weak D call: TRBD1 (5 bases). V was clipped by 4 bases and J by 8 bases, with 15 bases between them. CDR3 length: 14 amino acids. Per the germline V gene, CDR1 is MDHEN and CDR2 is SYDVKM. CDR3 region: CASSSHPQGDTIYF. The CDR3, as DNA: TGTGCCAGCAGTTCCCATCCCCAAGGGGACACCATATATTTT.

This clone was recorded only once. Here the CDR3 reads CASSLLAQNTGELFF. In nucleotides, the CDR3 is TGTGCCAGCAGCTTACTAGCACAGAACACCGGGGAGCTGTTTTTT. The chain employs TRBV7-8 and TRBJ2-2, with D possibly TRBD2 on 5 matching bases. The CDR3 sequence is 15 residues long. Trimming left V 2 bases short and J 1 base short, with 8 bases between. CDR1 is SGHVS and CDR2 is FQNEAQ in the germline V gene.

V is TRBV9 and J is TRBJ1-2; no clear D. CDR1 and CDR2 from the germline V gene are SGDLS and YYNGEE. The CDR3 runs 12 residues. Trimming removed 2 bases at V and 7 bases at J, with 9 bases between. The CDR3 region has the DNA TGTGCCAGCAGCGTGGCGGGTGGTGGCTACACCTTC. Amino acid sequence: CASSVAGGGYTF.

The V call is TRBV5-4, the J call TRBJ2-5; TRBD2 matches at 12 bases. J lost 4 bases, V lost 5 bases, and 3 bases had no gene match. The CDR3 consists of 14 residues. Germline V gene data show CDR1 as SGHNT and CDR2 as YYREEE (reference sequence). The CDR3 region is CASRAGLAGETQYF. The CDR3 DNA reads as TGTGCCAGCAGGGCGGGACTAGCGGGAGAGACCCAGTACTTC.

J is TRBJ1-4 and V is TRBV9; weak D call: TRBD1 (5 bases). Trimming left V 3 bases short and J 11 bases short, with 14 bases between. CDR1 SGDLS and CDR2 YYNGEE come from the germline V gene. The CDR3 runs 13 residues. The CDR3 region is CASSAKEGRKLFF. Written as DNA, the CDR3 is TGTGCCAGCAGCGCCAAGGAGGGACGCAAACTGTTTTTT.

This clone was observed a handful of times. This chain joins TRBV4-2 and TRBJ2-7; TRBD1 aligns across 8 bases. Per the germline V gene, CDR1 is LGHNA and CDR2 is YNFKEQ. The CDR3 spans 15 residues. J was trimmed by 4 bases and V by 0 bases; bases with no gene match: 5. In DNA, the CDR3 is TGTGCCAGCAGCCAAGAGGTGACAGGGGCATACGAGCAGTACTTC. Residues: CASSQEVTGAYEQYF.

This clone was counted a single time. This chain connects TRBV7-9 to TRBJ2-7; no definite D call. The V end was cut by 3 bases, the J end by 0 bases, with 6 bases between. Germline CDR1 is SEHNR and CDR2 is FQNEAQ (reference sequence). There are 13 residues in the CDR3. This CDR3 is CASSLQDSYEQYF. In DNA form, the CDR3 reads TGTGCCAGCAGCTTGCAGGACTCCTACGAGCAGTACTTC.

This clone was found once. The CDR3 DNA reads as TGTGCCAGCAGGTCAGCTGGGGCCAACGTCCTGACTTTC. Its protein product is CASRSAGANVLTF. V usage is TRBV28 and J usage is TRBJ2-6; D gene ambiguous. The germline CDR1 and CDR2 sequences are MDHEN and SYDVKM. The V end lost 6 bases, the J end lost 2 bases, and 5 bases lay between the germline ends. The CDR3 length is 13 residues.

The gene calls are TRBV28 and TRBJ1-2; 9 bases align to TRBD1. The germline CDR1 and CDR2 sequences are MDHEN and SYDVKM. The ends lost 5 bases at V and 7 bases at J; junction bases unmatched: 8. This CDR3 contains 14 residues. CDR3 in DNA: TGTGCCAGCAGTCCGGGACAGGGTCTGAGTGGCTACACCTTC. It encodes CASSPGQGLSGYTF.